This note documents a single T cell receptor (beta chain) sequence. Its specificity is unknown. The data belong to a study of blood T cells in healthy people across ages. General study results and limits: Fewer expanded clones and more diversity marked long-lived versus aged donors. Unknown donor CMV status possibly confounded expanded clonotype changes. A strong correlation was seen between TCR beta diversity and naive T cell percentage.

Sample-barcoded 5' priming and a J-beta primer mix drove a second PCR of 7 to 11 cycles. Each cDNA molecule was tagged by a template-switch adaptor that had 12 random nucleotides. A single record per CDR3 protein comes from TCRdb applying MiXCR to the 5' RACE reads. The sample has over 1,300,000 distinct CDR3 sequences, almost 60% seen once; the top ten hold about 6.7%. The CDR3 extends over 17 amino acids. Trimming removed 0 bases from V and 2 bases from J, with 15 bases in between. Germline values: CDR1 LGHNA, CDR2 YSLEER. This sequence joins TRBV4-3 and TRBJ2-3, with a possible D match to TRBD1 (5 bases). The clonotype was recovered from a man aged 18 to 29 in good health. Sequences were obtained from blood. The CDR3, as DNA: TGCGCCAGCAGCCAAGAGCCACAGGAGCCCTCCACAGATACGCAGTATTTT. Amino acids: CASSQEPQEPSTDTQYF.